This TCR beta chain was captured by sequencing in a study of cytomegalovirus exposure and HLA in healthy donors. Germline assignment: CDR1 MNHEY and CDR2 SMNVEV (reference sequence). This CDR3 contains 15 residues. Trimming pared 0 bases from V and 3 bases from J, leaving 12 bases between. A remark on this clone: Its antigen is still unknown.

Whole-study findings and limits: Across donors, most TCRs were seen rarely, yet some public ones were widespread.

Method: immunoSEQ multiplex PCR; TCRdb's copy keeps in-frame clones and lacks some. The sample carries under 250,000 clones, around 86% recorded once. The J gene is TRBJ2-7, the V gene TRBV27, with a possible D match to TRBD2 (5 bases). The sequence was obtained from a woman aged 18-29 years in good health and CMV-seropositive. The specimen sequenced was PBMCs. Written as DNA, the CDR3 is TGTGCCAGCAGTTTATCTCCTAGCTTATTCTACGAGCAGTACTTC. It is translated as CASSLSPSLFYEQYF.